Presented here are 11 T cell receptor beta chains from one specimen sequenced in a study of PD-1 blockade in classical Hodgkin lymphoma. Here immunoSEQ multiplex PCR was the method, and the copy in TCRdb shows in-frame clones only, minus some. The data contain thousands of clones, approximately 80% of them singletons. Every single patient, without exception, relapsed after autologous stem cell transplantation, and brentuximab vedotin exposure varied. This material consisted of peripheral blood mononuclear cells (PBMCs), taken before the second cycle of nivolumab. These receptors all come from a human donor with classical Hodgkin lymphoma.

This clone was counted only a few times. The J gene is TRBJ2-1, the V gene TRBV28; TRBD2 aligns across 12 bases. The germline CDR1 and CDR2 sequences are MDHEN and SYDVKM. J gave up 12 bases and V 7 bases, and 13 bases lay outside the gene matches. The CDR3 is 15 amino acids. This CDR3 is CASTWTSGTEFGQFF. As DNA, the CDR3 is TGTGCCAGCACCTGGACTAGCGGGACTGAGTTTGGGCAGTTCTTC.

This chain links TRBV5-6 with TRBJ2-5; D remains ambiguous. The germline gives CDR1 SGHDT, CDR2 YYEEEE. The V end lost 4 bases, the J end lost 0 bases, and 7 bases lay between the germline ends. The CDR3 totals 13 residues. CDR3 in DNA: TGTGCCAGCAGCATTCGGGACCAAGAGACCCAGTACTTC. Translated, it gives CASSIRDQETQYF.

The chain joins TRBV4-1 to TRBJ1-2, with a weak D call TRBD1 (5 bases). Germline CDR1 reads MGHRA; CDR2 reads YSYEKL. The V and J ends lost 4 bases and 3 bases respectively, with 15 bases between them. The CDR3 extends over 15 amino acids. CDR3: CASSPLGGSDYGYTF. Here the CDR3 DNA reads TGCGCCAGCAGCCCTCTCGGGGGGTCGGACTATGGCTACACCTTC.

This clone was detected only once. The CDR3 region has the DNA TGCAGCGCAGCTAGGAACACCGGGGAGCTGTTTTTT. It translates to CSAARNTGELFF. The rearrangement joins TRBV29-1 to TRBJ2-2; the D is unclear. Trimming stripped 7 bases from V and 1 base from J, with 7 bases between. Germline-derived CDR1 and CDR2 are SQVTM and ANQGSEA. The CDR3 has 12 amino acids.

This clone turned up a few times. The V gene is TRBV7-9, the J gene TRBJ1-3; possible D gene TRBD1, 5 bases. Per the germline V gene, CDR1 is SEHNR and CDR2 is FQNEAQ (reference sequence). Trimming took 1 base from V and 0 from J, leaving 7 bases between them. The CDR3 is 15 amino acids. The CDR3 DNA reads TGTGCCAGCAGCTTAGTGGGGGGCTCTGGAAACACCATATATTTT. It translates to CASSLVGGSGNTIYF.

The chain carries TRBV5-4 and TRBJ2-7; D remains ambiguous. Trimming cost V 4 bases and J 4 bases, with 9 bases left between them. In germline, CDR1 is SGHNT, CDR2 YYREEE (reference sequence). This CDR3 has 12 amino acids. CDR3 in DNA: TGTGCCAGCAGCAGTGGAGCGTACGAGCAGTACTTC. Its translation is CASSSGAYEQYF. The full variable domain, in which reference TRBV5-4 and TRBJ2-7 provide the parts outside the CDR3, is ETGVTQSPTHLIKTRGQQVTLRCSSQSGHNTVSWYQQALGQGPQFIFQYYREEENGRGNFPPRFSGLQFPNYSSELNVNALELDDSALYLCASSSGAYEQYFGPGTRLTVT.

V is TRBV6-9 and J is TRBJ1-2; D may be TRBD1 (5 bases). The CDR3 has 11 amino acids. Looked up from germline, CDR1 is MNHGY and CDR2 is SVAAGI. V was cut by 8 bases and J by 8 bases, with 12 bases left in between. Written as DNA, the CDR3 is TGTGCCAGCCAGGGTTATCGGGGCTACACCTTC. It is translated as CASQGYRGYTF.

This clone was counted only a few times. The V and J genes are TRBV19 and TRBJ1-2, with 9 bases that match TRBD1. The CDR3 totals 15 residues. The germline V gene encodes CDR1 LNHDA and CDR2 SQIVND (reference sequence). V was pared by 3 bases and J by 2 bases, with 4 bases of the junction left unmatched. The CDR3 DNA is TGTGCCAGTAGTATCAGGACAGGGGAAAACTATGGCTACACCTTC. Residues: CASSIRTGENYGYTF.

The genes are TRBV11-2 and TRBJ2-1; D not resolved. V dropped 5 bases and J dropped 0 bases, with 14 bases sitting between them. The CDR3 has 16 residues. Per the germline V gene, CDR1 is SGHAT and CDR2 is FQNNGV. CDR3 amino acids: CASSPPERTSYNEQFF. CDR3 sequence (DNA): TGTGCCAGCAGCCCACCGGAGCGAACCTCCTACAATGAGCAGTTCTTC.

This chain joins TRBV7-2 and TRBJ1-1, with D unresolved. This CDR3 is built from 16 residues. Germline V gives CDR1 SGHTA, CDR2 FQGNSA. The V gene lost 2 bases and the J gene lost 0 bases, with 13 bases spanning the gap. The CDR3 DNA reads TGTGCCAGCAGCTTATTAGGACTAACAATGAACACTGAAGCTTTCTTT. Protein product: CASSLLGLTMNTEAFF.

CDR3: CSVESTGALYEQYF. The CDR3 DNA is TGCAGCGTTGAATCGACAGGGGCCCTTTACGAGCAGTACTTC. The rearrangement joins TRBV29-1 to TRBJ2-7; 8 bases line up with TRBD1. The CDR3 is 14 residues long. Germline CDR1 reads SQVTM; CDR2 reads ANQGSEA. V was clipped by 2 bases and J by 4 bases; unmatched bases: 7.